This T cell receptor beta chain came from a study of shared clonotypes between healthy human individuals. Study background: CD4 naive cells filled three plates per donor, CD4 memory three, CD8 naive two and CD8 memory one. Study observations and caveats: The study found about 5% of naive CD4 clonotypes shared across several donors.

Of note for this clone: No antigen is known for it.

CD45RA-negative memory and CD45RA+ naive subsets were split from the CD4+ cells. The repertoire was sequenced with immunoSEQ multiplex PCR; TCRdb's copy has only in-frame clones and lacks some. In the table there are some 900,000 clones, over 60% of which are singletons. Losses at the gene ends were 5 bases for V and 5 bases for J; bases not matched to a gene: 6. CDR1 LNHDA and CDR2 SQIVND come from the germline V gene (reference sequence). The CDR3 spans 15 residues. The specimen was memory CD4+ T cells sorted from blood. The subset here: CD45RA-negative fraction. The chain links TRBV19 to TRBJ2-3; 11 positions agree with TRBD2. The clonotype comes from a man younger than 35 in good health. The CDR3 region is CASSPTSGSVDTQYF. CDR3 sequence (DNA): TGTGCCAGTAGTCCAACTAGCGGGAGTGTAGATACGCAGTATTTT. The full variable domain, in which reference TRBV19 and TRBJ2-3 provide the parts outside the CDR3, is DGGITQSPKYLFRKEGQNVTLSCEQNLNHDAMYWYRQDPGQGLRLIYYSQIVNDFQKGDIAEGYSVSREKKESFPLTVTSAQKNPTAFYLCASSPTSGSVDTQYFGPGTRLTVL.